This TCR beta chain comes out of a study of blood T cell repertoires in COVID-19. Study-level background: From the United States, Italy and Spain came samples of acute and convalescent COVID-19.

V gave up 4 bases and J gave up 2 bases; unmatched junction bases: 11. Germline assignment: CDR1 MGHRA and CDR2 YSYEKL. The CDR3 is 17 amino acids. Sequencing used immunoSEQ multiplex PCR; TCRdb keeps in-frame clones, though not all of them. The repertoire holds around 130,000 clones, roughly 90% seen once, with more than 3% in the top ten. Sequenced sample: peripheral blood. V and J are TRBV4-1 and TRBJ2-3; 8 bases map to TRBD1. The source of this sequence is a man aged 45-65 years with active COVID-19. As DNA, the CDR3 is TGCGCCAGCAGCCTAAACCCGAGGGACAGGTTCACAGATACGCAGTATTTT. Translated, it gives CASSLNPRDRFTDTQYF.